Following are 16 T cell receptor beta chains from one sample sequenced in a study of cytomegalovirus exposure and HLA in healthy donors. Generated by immunoSEQ multiplex PCR, the TCRdb table keeps only in-frame clones and is missing some. Of around 160,000 clones in the sample, more than 70% were seen once. Sequenced sample: PBMCs. Receptors originate from a man aged 25-45 years in good health and CMV-seropositive.

The sample holds a few counts of this clone. The chain carries TRBV19 and TRBJ2-7; possibly TRBD1 for D (5 bases). Germline CDR1 reads LNHDA; CDR2 reads SQIVND (reference sequence). This CDR3 has 15 amino acids. V gave up 1 base and J gave up 2 bases, with 12 bases separating them. The CDR3: CASSIGRGSPYEQYF. The CDR3 coding sequence is TGTGCCAGTAGTATAGGAAGGGGATCCCCCTACGAGCAGTACTTC. Combining the CDR3 with reference TRBV19 and TRBJ2-7 gives the whole variable domain DGGITQSPKYLFRKEGQNVTLSCEQNLNHDAMYWYRQDPGQGLRLIYYSQIVNDFQKGDIAEGYSVSREKKESFPLTVTSAQKNPTAFYLCASSIGRGSPYEQYFGPGTRLTVT.

V gene TRBV5-6 combines with J gene TRBJ1-5; 8 bases align to TRBD1. The CDR3 length is 16 residues. The J segment lost 3 bases and the V segment lost 3 bases, leaving 8 bases of the junction unmatched. Germline CDR1 reads SGHDT; CDR2 reads YYEEEE. CDR3 loop: CASSSTRTGYNQPQHF. The DNA of the CDR3 is TGTGCCAGCAGCTCAACGAGGACAGGGTACAATCAGCCCCAGCATTTT.

The V and J genes are TRBV19 and TRBJ1-5, with 7 nucleotides matching TRBD1. Losses at the gene ends were 3 bases for V and 6 bases for J; bases not matched to a gene: 11. The CDR3 length is 16 residues. CDR1 is LNHDA and CDR2 is SQIVND in the germline V gene (reference sequence). Here the CDR3 DNA reads TGTGCCAGTAGTATTCAGGGGGAAGGTAACTCTCAGCCCCAGCATTTT. It codes for CASSIQGEGNSQPQHF.

The chain is built from TRBV5-6 and TRBJ2-5; 11 bases map to TRBD2. This CDR3 is built from 16 residues. V shed 2 bases and J 4 bases; nucleotides not matched to a gene: 7. Per the germline V gene, CDR1 is SGHDT and CDR2 is YYEEEE. The CDR3 region has the DNA TGTGCCAGCAGCTTCTGGTGGCTAGCGGGGGGAGAGACCCAGTACTTC. Its protein is CASSFWWLAGGETQYF.

The chain combines TRBV5-6 with TRBJ2-7, with TRBD1 identical over 7 bases. The CDR3 spans 17 residues. V shed 6 bases and J 5 bases; nucleotides not matched to a gene: 20. CDR1 is SGHDT, CDR2 YYEEEE, per germline. The CDR3 is CASIRMIRQGKSHEQYF. CDR3 sequence (DNA): TGTGCCAGCATTCGCATGATTAGACAGGGAAAAAGCCACGAGCAGTACTTC.

This rearrangement joins TRBV19 to TRBJ2-1; 15 bases line up with TRBD2. This CDR3 is 17 amino acids long. V lost 5 bases and J lost 5; bases outside the gene matches: 7. Germline V gene sequence: CDR1 LNHDA, CDR2 SQIVND (reference sequence). The CDR3: CASSPRTSGRANNEQFF. The CDR3 DNA reads as TGTGCCAGTAGTCCCAGGACTAGCGGGAGGGCAAACAATGAGCAGTTCTTC.

The chain joins TRBV29-1 to TRBJ1-4; D is undetermined. Germline V gene data show CDR1 as SQVTM and CDR2 as ANQGSEA. V lost 5 bases to trimming and J lost 4 bases, with 14 bases between them. This CDR3 comprises 14 residues. The CDR3, as DNA: TGCAGCGTTATCTTAGAGGAGGGTAATGAAAAACTGTTTTTT. Its translation is CSVILEEGNEKLFF.

The genes are TRBV9 and TRBJ2-7; 8 bases fit TRBD2. The J segment lost 5 bases and the V segment lost 4 bases, leaving 11 bases of the junction unmatched. The germline V gene has CDR1 SGDLS and CDR2 YYNGEE. The CDR3 sequence is 15 residues long. The CDR3: CASSPRGAGVHEQYF. The CDR3 DNA reads TGTGCCAGCAGCCCCAGGGGAGCGGGAGTCCACGAGCAGTACTTC.

This sequence joins TRBV28 and TRBJ2-7; no firm D call. This CDR3 region has 10 residues. The germline V gene encodes CDR1 MDHEN and CDR2 SYDVKM. The V end was cut by 3 bases, the J end by 5 bases, with 2 bases between. The CDR3: CASSFNEQYF. CDR3 nucleotide sequence: TGTGCCAGCAGTTTCAACGAGCAGTACTTC. Full variable domain (rest looked up from reference TRBV28 and TRBJ2-7): DVKVTQSSRYLVKRTGEKVFLECVQDMDHENMFWYRQDPGLGLRLIYFSYDVKMKEKGDIPEGYSVSREKKERFSLILESASTNQTSMYLCASSFNEQYFGPGTRLTVT.

The V gene is TRBV28, the J gene TRBJ2-5, with D tentatively TRBD1 (5 bases). Germline V gene sequence: CDR1 MDHEN, CDR2 SYDVKM. Trimming cost V 2 bases and J 1 base, with 8 bases left between them. This CDR3 has 14 amino acids. The CDR3 spells CASSLMGRQETQYF. The CDR3 coding sequence is TGTGCCAGCAGTTTAATGGGGCGCCAAGAGACCCAGTACTTC.

V and J are TRBV5-6 and TRBJ1-2, with no clear D. This CDR3 spans 12 amino acids. CDR1 is SGHDT and CDR2 is YYEEEE in the germline V gene. V lost 0 bases and J 4 bases, leaving 4 bases between the germline ends. CDR3 bases: TGTGCCAGCAGCTTGGCCGGCTATGGCTACACCTTC. Protein product: CASSLAGYGYTF. The full variable domain, in which reference TRBV5-6 and TRBJ1-2 provide the parts outside the CDR3, is DAGVTQSPTHLIKTRGQQVTLRCSPKSGHDTVSWYQQALGQGPQFIFQYYEEEERQRGNFPDRFSGHQFPNYSSELNVNALLLGDSALYLCASSLAGYGYTFGSGTRLTVV.

As for this clone: The junction does not match germline at one end; this may be a read error. The chain uses TRBV10-1 and TRBJ2-1, with D maybe TRBD2 (6 bases). The CDR3 runs 14 residues. Germline V gene lookup returns CDR1 WNHNN and CDR2 SYGVQD (reference sequence). In DNA, the CDR3 is TGCGCCAGCAGTGAGTCTAGCGGCTACAGTGAGCAGTTCTTC. It specifies CASSESSGYSEQFF.

V and J are TRBV15 and TRBJ2-5; TRBD1 matches 9 bases. J gave up 7 bases and V 0 bases, and 12 bases lay outside the gene matches. This CDR3 spans 17 amino acids. The germline V gene encodes CDR1 LNHNV and CDR2 YYDKDF (reference sequence). For the CDR3, the DNA is TGTGCCACCAGCAGAGATAGGACAGGGGCGCGAGTAGGGACCCAGTACTTC. This codes for CATSRDRTGARVGTQYF.

This clone came up a few times. The chain links TRBV30 to TRBJ1-2; D gene uncertain. The CDR3 consists of 17 residues. Germline V gene sequence: CDR1 GTSNPN, CDR2 SVGIG (reference sequence). Trimming took off 0 bases at V and 4 bases at J, with 21 bases between the two ends. The CDR3 DNA follows: TGTGCCTGGAGTGTCGGGTCCTGGCGCGAGGTTTCCTATGGCTACACCTTC. The encoded protein is CAWSVGSWREVSYGYTF.

CDR3 sequence: CAWGETYNEQFF. The CDR3 coding sequence is TGTGCCTGGGGGGAGACCTACAATGAGCAGTTCTTC. J is TRBJ2-1 and V is TRBV30; D is perhaps TRBD2 (5 bases). Germline CDR1 GTSNPN, CDR2 SVGIG (reference sequence). The CDR3 length is 12 residues. Trimming pared 5 bases from V and 2 bases from J, leaving 7 bases between.

The V gene is TRBV10-1, the J gene TRBJ2-3; D perhaps matches TRBD1 (6 bases). This CDR3 is built from 12 residues. Trimming removed 3 bases from V and 7 bases from J, with 8 bases in between. CDR1 and CDR2 from the germline V gene are WNHNN and SYGVQD (reference sequence). The CDR3 loop reads CASSEGGHTQYF. The DNA of the CDR3 is TGCGCCAGCAGTGAAGGGGGACATACGCAGTATTTT.